This T cell receptor (beta chain) was recorded in a study of cytomegalovirus exposure and HLA in healthy donors. General study findings and limits: Within the 120 or so validation repertoires, first-cohort TCR clusters tended to co-occur, according to a later analysis.

Clones were read by immunoSEQ multiplex PCR, and TCRdb kept only the in-frame ones, dropping some. The sample holds tens of thousands of clones; approximately 95% are singletons and the top ten take about 3%. As for this clone: Its target is not known.

The approximately 130-subject validation cohort, separate from the roughly 700-subject first cohort, included the donors. V lost 5 bases to trimming and J lost 3 bases; unmatched junction nucleotides: 8. The CDR3 loop spans 16 amino acids. Per germline, CDR1 SEHNR and CDR2 FQNEAQ (reference sequence). This TCR came from a man aged 18 to 30 in good health and CMV-seronegative. The genes are TRBV7-9 and TRBJ1-1, with 11 bases lining up with TRBD1. The source material was PBMCs. The chain's CDR3 is CASSLRTGGPDTEAFF. The CDR3, as DNA: TGTGCCAGCAGCCTACGGACAGGGGGCCCTGACACTGAAGCTTTCTTT.